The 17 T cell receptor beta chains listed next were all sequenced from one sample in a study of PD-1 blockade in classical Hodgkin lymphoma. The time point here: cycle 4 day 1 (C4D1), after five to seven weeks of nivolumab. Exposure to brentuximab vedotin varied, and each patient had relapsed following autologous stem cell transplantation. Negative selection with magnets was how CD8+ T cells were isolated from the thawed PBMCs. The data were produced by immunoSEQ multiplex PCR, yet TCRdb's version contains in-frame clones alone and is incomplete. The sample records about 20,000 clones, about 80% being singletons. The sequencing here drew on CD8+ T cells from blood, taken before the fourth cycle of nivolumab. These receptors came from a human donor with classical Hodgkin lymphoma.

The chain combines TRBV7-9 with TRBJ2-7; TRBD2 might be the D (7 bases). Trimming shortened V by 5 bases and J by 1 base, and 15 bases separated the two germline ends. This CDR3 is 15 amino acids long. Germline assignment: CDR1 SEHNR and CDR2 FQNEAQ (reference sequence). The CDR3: CASSPGRGRSYEQYF. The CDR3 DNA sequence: TGTGCCAGCAGCCCCGGGCGGGGGCGTTCCTACGAGCAGTACTTC.

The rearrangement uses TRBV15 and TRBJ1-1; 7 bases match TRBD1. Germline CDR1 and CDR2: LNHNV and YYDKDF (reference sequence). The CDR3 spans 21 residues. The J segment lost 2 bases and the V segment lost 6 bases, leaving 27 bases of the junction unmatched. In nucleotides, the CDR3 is TGTGCCACCAGTTACCCTGGAGACCGGGACAGTTGGTTTGGAACTAACACTGAAGCTTTCTTT. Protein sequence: CATSYPGDRDSWFGTNTEAFF.

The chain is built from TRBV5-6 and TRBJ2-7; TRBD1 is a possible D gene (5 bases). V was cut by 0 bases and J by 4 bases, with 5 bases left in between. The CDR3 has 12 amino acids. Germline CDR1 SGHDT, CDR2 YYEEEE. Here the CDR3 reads CASSLGQYEQYF. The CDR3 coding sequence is TGTGCCAGCAGCTTGGGACAGTACGAGCAGTACTTC.

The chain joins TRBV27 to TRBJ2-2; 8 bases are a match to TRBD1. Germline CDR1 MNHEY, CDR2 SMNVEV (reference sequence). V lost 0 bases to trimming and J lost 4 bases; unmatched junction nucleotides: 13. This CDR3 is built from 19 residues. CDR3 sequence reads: CASSLSALGQGAITGELFF. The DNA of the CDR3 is TGTGCCAGCAGTTTATCCGCGTTAGGGCAGGGGGCGATCACCGGGGAGCTGTTTTTT.

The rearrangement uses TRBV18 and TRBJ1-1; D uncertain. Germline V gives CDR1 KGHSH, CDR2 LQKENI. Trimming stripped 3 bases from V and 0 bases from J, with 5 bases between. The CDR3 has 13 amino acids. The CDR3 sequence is CASSPSVNTEAFF. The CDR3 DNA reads TGTGCCAGCTCACCTAGCGTGAACACTGAAGCTTTCTTT.

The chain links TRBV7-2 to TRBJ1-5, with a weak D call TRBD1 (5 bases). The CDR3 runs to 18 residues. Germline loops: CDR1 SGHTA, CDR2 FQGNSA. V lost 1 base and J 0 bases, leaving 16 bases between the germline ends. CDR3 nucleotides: TGTGCCAGCAGCTTAGGAGTTGGGGGAGGTTATAGCAATCAGCCCCAGCATTTT. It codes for CASSLGVGGGYSNQPQHF. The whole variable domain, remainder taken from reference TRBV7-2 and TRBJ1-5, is GAGVSQSPSNKVTEKGKDVELRCDPISGHTALYWYRQSLGQGLEFLIYFQGNSAPDKSGLPSDRFSAERTGGSVSTLTIQRTQQEDSAVYLCASSLGVGGGYSNQPQHFGDGTRLSIL.

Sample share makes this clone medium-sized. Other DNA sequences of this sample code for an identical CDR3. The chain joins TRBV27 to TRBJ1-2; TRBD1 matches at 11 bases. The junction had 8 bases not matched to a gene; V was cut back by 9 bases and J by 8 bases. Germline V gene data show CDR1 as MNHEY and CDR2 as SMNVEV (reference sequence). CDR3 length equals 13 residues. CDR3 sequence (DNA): TGTGCCAGTAGAGGACAGGGGGCGGGCGGCTACACCTTC. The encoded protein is CASRGQGAGGYTF.

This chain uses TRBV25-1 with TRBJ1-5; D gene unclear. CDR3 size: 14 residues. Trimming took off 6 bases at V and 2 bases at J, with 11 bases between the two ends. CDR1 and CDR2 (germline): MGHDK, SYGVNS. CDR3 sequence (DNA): TGTGCCAGCAGACCGGACGGGGGCAATCAGCCCCAGCATTTT. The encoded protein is CASRPDGGNQPQHF.

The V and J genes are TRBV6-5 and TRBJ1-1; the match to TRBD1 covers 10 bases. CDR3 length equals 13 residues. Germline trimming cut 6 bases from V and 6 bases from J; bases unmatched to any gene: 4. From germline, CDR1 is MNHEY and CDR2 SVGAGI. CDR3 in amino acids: CASRFGQGAEAFF. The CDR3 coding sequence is TGTGCCAGCAGATTCGGACAGGGGGCTGAAGCTTTCTTT.

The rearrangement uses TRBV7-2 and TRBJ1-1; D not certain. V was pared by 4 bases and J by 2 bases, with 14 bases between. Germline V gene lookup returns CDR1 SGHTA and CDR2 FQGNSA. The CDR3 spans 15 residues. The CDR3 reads CASSSEPTLNTEAFF. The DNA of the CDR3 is TGTGCCAGCAGCTCCGAACCGACCCTCAACACTGAAGCTTTCTTT.

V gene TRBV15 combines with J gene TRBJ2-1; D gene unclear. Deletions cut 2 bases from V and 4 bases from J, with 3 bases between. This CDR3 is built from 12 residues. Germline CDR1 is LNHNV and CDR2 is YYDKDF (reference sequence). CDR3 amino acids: CATSRTYNEQFF. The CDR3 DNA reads TGTGCCACCAGCAGAACTTACAATGAGCAGTTCTTC.

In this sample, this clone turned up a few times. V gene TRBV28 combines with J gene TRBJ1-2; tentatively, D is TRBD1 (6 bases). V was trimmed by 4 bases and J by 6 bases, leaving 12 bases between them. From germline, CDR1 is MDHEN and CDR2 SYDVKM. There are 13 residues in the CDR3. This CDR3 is CASSYREDDGYTF. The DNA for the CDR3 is TGTGCCAGCAGTTACAGGGAAGACGATGGCTACACCTTC.

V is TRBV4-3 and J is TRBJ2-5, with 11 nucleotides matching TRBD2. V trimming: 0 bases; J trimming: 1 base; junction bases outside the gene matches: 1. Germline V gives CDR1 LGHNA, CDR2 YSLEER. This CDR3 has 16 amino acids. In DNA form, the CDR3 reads TGCGCCAGCAGCCAAGAGCTAGCGGGGGGCCAAGAGACCCAGTACTTC. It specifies CASSQELAGGQETQYF.

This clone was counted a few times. The CDR3 bases are TGCGCCAGCAGCTCGGACACGTACGAGCAGTACTTC. Encoded protein: CASSSDTYEQYF. The chain combines TRBV5-1 with TRBJ2-7; possibly TRBD1 for D (5 bases). V was trimmed by 3 bases and J by 4 bases, leaving 8 bases between them. The germline V gene encodes CDR1 SGHRS and CDR2 YFSETQ. The CDR3 has 12 residues. Variable domain in full (rest from reference TRBV5-1 and TRBJ2-7): KAGVTQTPRYLIKTRGQQVTLSCSPISGHRSVSWYQQTPGQGLQFLFEYFSETQRNKGNFPGRFSGRQFSNSRSEMNVSTLELGDSALYLCASSSDTYEQYFGPGTRLTVT.

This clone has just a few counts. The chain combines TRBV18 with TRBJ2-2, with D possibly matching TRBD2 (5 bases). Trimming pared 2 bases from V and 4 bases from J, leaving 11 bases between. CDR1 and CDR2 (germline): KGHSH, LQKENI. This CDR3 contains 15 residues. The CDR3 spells CASSPTQDSTGELFF. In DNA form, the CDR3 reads TGTGCCAGCTCACCAACCCAGGACTCCACCGGGGAGCTGTTTTTT.

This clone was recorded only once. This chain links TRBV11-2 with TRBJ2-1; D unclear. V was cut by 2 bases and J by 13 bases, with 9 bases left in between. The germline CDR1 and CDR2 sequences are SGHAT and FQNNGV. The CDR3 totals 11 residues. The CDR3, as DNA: TGTGCCAGCAGCTTAAGCATACTACAGTTCTTC. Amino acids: CASSLSILQFF.

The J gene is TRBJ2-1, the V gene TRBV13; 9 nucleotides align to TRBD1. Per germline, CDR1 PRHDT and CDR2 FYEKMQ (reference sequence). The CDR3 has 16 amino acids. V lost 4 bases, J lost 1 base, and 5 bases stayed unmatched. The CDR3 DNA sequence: TGTGCCAGCAGCTGGGGACAGGGAGGTTCCTACAATGAGCAGTTCTTC. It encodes CASSWGQGGSYNEQFF. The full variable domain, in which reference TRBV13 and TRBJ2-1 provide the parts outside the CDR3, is AAGVIQSPRHLIKEKRETATLKCYPIPRHDTVYWYQQGPGQDPQFLISFYEKMQSDKGSIPDRFSAQQFSDYHSELNMSSLELGDSALYFCASSWGQGGSYNEQFFGPGTRLTVL.